This T cell receptor (beta chain) was recorded in a study of OX40 agonist ivuxolimab in advanced cancers. CDR1 and CDR2 from the germline V gene are MGHRA and YSYEKL. The CDR3 covers 19 residues. J gave up 1 base and V 5 bases, and 14 bases lay outside the gene matches. Using immunoSEQ multiplex PCR, the repertoire was profiled, and TCRdb retains in-frame clones only, with some absent. The sample holds tens of thousands of clones, approximately 89% seen once. Sequences were derived from CD4+ or CD8+ T cells sorted from blood, sampled in a trial of the OX40 agonist ivuxolimab. This clonotype was sampled from an adult with an advanced solid tumor such as melanoma, head and neck, liver or kidney cancer. The gene calls are TRBV4-1 and TRBJ2-5; 12 nucleotides match TRBD2. CDR3 bases: TGCGCCAGCAGCACGGAGGGACTACTAGCGGGGGGTTCCCAAGAGACCCAGTACTTC. Amino acids: CASSTEGLLAGGSQETQYF.